This TCR beta chain derives from a study of T cell responses to AZD1222 COVID-19 vaccine. Whole-study context: Pooling covered second doses at about 4 or about 12 weeks. Points from the study as a whole: Only six AZD1222 recipients tested seropositive at baseline. After two AZD1222 doses, spike-specific TCR breadth and depth rose versus day 0. White British ancestry dominated among donors, who included more females, and clonal diversity was possibly underestimated.

Measured with immunoSEQ multiplex PCR; TCRdb has only the in-frame clones, and not every one. The sample includes more than 110,000 clones, 90% of them seen just once. Worth noting for this clone: Its antigen is as yet unknown.

The length of the CDR3 is 14 residues. The ends were cut back, 4 bases at V and 7 bases at J, with 16 bases in the middle. From germline, CDR1 is MRHNA and CDR2 SNTAGT. Sequencing used peripheral blood, obtained on day 0 of AZD1222 vaccination. The V and J genes are TRBV6-4 and TRBJ1-2; tentative D call: TRBD1 (6 bases). The source of this sequence is an adult in good health. CDR3 protein: CASSADPGDGGYTF. CDR3 DNA: TGTGCCAGCAGTGCCGACCCAGGGGATGGTGGCTACACCTTC.